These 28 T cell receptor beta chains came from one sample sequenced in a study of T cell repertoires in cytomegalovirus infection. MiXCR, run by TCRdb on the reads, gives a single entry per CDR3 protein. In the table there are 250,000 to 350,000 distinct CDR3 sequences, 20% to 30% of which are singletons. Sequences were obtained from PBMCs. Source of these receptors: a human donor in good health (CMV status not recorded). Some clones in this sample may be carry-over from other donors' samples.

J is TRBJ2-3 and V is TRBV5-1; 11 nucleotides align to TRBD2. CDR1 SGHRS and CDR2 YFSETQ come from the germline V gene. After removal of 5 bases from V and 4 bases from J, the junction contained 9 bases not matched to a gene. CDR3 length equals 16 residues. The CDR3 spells CASRFTSGSLPDTQYF. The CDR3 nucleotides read TGCGCCAGCAGATTCACTAGCGGGAGCTTGCCAGATACGCAGTATTTT.

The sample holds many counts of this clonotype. The CDR3 here is CAIKSNAETQYF. For the CDR3, the DNA is TGTGCCATCAAATCAAACGCAGAGACCCAGTACTTC. V usage is TRBV10-3 and J usage is TRBJ2-5; no firm D call. This CDR3 has 12 residues. Germline V gives CDR1 ENHRY, CDR2 SYGVKD. Trimming stripped 7 bases from V and 4 bases from J, with 10 bases between.

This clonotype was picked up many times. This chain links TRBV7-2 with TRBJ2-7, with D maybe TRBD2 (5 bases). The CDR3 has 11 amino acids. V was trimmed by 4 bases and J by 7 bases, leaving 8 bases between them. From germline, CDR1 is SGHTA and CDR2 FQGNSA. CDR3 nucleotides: TGTGCCAGCAGCTCTTCGGGGGAGCAGTACTTC. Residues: CASSSSGEQYF.

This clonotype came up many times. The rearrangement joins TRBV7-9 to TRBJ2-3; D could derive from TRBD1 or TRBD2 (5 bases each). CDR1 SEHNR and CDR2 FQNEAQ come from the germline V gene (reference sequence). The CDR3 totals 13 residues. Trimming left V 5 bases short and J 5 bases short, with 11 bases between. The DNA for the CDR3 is TGTGCCAGCAGCCCCCGGGACCGAGATACGCAGTATTTT. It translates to CASSPRDRDTQYF.

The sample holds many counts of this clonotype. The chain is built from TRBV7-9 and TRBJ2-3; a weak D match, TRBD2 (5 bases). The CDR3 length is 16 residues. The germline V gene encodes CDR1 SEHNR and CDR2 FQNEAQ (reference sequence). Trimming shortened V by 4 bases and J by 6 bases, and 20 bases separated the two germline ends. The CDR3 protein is CASSSITREERDTQYF. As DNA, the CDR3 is TGTGCCAGCAGCTCAATTACTAGAGAGGAGAGGGATACGCAGTATTTT.

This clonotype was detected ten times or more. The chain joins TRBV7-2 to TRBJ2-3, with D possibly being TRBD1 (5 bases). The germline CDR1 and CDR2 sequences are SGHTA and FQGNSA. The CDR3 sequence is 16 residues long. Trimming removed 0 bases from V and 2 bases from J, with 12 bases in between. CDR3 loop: CASSLAGRAFTDTQYF. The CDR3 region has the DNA TGTGCCAGCAGCTTAGCGGGCAGGGCCTTCACAGATACGCAGTATTTT.

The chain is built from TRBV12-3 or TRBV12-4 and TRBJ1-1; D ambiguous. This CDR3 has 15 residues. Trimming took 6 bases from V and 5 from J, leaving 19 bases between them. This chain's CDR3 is CASRPNPTFGTEAFF. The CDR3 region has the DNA TGTGCCAGCAGACCCAACCCGACCTTTGGGACTGAAGCTTTCTTT.

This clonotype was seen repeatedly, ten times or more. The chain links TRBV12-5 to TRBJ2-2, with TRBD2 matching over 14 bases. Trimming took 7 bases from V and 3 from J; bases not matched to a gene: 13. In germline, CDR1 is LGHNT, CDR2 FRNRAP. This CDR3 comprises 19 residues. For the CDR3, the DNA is TGTGCTAGTGCTAATCCGGGACTAGCGGGAGTATGGGACACCGGGGAGCTGTTTTTT. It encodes CASANPGLAGVWDTGELFF.

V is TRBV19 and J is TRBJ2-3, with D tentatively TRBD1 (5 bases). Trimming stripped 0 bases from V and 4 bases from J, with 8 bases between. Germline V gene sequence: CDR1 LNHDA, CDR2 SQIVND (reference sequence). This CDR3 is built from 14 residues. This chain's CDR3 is CASSIDRGADTQYF. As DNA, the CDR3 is TGTGCCAGTAGTATAGATAGGGGCGCAGATACGCAGTATTTT.

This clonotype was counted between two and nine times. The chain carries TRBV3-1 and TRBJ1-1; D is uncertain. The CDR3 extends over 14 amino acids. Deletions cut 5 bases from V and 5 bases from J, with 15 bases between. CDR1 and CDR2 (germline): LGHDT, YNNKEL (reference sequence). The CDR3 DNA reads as TGTGCCAGCAGCGCAAGGGAACGGGGAACTGAAGCTTTCTTT. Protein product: CASSARERGTEAFF.

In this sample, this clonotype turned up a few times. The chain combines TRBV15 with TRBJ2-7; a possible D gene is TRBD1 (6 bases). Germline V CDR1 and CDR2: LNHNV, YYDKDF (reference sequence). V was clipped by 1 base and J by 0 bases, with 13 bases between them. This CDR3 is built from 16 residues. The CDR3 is CATSRVPGQPSYEQYF. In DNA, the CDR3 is TGTGCCACCAGCAGAGTCCCCGGACAGCCCTCCTACGAGCAGTACTTC.

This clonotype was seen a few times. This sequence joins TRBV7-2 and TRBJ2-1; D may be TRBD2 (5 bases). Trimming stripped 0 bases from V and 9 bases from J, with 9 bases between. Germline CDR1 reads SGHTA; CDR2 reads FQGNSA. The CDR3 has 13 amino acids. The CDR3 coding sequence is TGTGCCAGCAGCTTAGCGCTCGAGGGTGAGCAGTTCTTC. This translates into CASSLALEGEQFF.

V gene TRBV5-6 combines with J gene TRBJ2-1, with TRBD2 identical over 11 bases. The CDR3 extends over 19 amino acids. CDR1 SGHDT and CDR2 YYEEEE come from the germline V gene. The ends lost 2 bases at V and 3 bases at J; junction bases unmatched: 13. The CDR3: CASSFPRVAGGDFYNEQFF. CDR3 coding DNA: TGTGCCAGCAGCTTCCCCCGAGTAGCGGGGGGGGATTTCTACAATGAGCAGTTCTTC.

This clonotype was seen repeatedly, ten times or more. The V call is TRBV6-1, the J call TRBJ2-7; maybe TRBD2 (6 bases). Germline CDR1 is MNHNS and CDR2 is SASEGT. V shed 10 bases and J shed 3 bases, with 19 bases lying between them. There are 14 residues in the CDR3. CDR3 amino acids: CAIKKAGDFYEQYF. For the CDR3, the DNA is TGTGCCATCAAGAAAGCGGGTGATTTCTACGAGCAGTACTTC.

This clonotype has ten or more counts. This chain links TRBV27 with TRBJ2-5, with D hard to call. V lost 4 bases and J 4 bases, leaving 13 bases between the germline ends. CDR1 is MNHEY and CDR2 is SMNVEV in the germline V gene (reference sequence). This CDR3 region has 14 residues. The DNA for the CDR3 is TGTGCCAGCAGTTCTTTCGATCTGGGAGAGACCCAGTACTTC. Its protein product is CASSSFDLGETQYF.

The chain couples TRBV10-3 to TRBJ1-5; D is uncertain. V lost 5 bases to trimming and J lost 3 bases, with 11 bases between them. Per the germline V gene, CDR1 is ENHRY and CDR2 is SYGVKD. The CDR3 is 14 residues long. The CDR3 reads CAISSRSDNQPQHF. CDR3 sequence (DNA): TGTGCCATCAGTAGCAGGTCGGACAATCAGCCCCAGCATTTT.

Here the CDR3 DNA reads TGTGCCAGCAGCCCTGGGACTAGCGGGAGTGAGCAGTTCTTC. It is translated as CASSPGTSGSEQFF. The chain has TRBV7-2 and TRBJ2-1, with 14 bases matching TRBD2. V trimming: 5 bases; J trimming: 9 bases; junction bases outside the gene matches: 3. There are 14 residues in the CDR3. Germline CDR1 and CDR2: SGHTA and FQGNSA. The variable domain in full, with the rest retrieved from reference TRBV7-2 and TRBJ2-1, is GAGVSQSPSNKVTEKGKDVELRCDPISGHTALYWYRQSLGQGLEFLIYFQGNSAPDKSGLPSDRFSAERTGGSVSTLTIQRTQQEDSAVYLCASSPGTSGSEQFFGPGTRLTVL.

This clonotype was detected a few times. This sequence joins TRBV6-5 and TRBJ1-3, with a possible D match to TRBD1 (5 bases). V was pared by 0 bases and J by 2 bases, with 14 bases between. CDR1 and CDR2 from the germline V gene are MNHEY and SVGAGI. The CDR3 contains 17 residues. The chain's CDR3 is CASSYSGQGGPGNTIYF. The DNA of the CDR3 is TGTGCCAGCAGTTACTCGGGGCAGGGTGGCCCTGGAAACACCATATATTTT.

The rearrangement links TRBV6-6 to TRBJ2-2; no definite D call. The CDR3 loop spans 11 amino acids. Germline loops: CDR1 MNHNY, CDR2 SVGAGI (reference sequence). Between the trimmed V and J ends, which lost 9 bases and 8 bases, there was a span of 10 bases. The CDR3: CARAPGGELFF. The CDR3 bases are TGTGCCAGGGCGCCTGGGGGGGAGCTGTTTTTT.

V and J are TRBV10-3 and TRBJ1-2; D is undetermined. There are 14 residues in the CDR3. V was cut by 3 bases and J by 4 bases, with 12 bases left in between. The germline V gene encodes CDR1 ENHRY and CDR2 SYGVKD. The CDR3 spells CAISELGQSYGYTF. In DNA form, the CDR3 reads TGTGCCATCAGTGAATTAGGGCAGTCCTATGGCTACACCTTC.

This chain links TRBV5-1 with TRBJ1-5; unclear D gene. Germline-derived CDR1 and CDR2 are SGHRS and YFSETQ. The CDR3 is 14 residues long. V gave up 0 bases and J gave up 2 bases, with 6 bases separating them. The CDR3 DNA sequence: TGCGCCAGCAGCTTGGAGGCCGGCAATCAGCCCCAGCATTTT. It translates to CASSLEAGNQPQHF.

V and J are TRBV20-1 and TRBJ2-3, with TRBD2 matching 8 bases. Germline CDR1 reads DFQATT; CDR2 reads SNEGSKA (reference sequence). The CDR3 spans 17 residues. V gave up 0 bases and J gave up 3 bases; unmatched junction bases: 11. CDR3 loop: CSARDRIAGTLTDTQYF. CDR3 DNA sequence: TGCAGTGCTAGAGATAGAATAGCGGGAACTTTAACAGATACGCAGTATTTT.

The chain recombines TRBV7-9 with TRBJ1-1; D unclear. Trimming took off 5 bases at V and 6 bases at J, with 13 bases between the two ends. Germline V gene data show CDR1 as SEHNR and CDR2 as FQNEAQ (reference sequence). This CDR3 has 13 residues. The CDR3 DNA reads TGTGCCAGCAGCGTGCCTATAGGTGCTGAAGCTTTCTTT. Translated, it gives CASSVPIGAEAFF.

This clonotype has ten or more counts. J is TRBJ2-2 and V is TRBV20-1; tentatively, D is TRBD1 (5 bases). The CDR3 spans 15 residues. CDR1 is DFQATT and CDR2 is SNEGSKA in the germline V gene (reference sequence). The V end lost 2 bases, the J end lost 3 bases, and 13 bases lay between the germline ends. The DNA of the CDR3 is TGCAGTGCTAGACAGGGCTCGTATGACACCGGGGAGCTGTTTTTT. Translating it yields CSARQGSYDTGELFF.

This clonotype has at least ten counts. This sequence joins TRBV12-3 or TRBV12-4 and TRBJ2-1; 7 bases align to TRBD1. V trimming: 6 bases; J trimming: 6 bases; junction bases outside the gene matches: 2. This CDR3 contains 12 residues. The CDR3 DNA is TGTGCCAGCAGGGGACAGTTCAATGAGCAGTTCTTC. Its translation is CASRGQFNEQFF.

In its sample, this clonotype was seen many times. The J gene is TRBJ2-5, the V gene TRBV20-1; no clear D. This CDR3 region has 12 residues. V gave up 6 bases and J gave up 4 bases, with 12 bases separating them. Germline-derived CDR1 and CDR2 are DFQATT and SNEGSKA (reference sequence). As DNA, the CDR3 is TGCAGTGCCCGCCCTAGGGCAGAGACCCAGTACTTC. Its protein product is CSARPRAETQYF.

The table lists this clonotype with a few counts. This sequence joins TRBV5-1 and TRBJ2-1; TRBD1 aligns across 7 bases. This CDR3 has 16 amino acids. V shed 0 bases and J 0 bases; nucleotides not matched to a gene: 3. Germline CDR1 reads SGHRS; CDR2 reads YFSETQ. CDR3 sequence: CASSLARTGSYNEQFF. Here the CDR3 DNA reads TGCGCCAGCAGCTTGGCCCGGACAGGCTCCTACAATGAGCAGTTCTTC.

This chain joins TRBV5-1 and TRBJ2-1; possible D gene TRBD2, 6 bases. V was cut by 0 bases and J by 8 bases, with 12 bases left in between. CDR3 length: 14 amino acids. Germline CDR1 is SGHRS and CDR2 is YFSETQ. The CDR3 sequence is CASSLVVTRDEQFF. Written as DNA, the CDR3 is TGCGCCAGCAGCTTGGTTGTGACTAGGGATGAGCAGTTCTTC.